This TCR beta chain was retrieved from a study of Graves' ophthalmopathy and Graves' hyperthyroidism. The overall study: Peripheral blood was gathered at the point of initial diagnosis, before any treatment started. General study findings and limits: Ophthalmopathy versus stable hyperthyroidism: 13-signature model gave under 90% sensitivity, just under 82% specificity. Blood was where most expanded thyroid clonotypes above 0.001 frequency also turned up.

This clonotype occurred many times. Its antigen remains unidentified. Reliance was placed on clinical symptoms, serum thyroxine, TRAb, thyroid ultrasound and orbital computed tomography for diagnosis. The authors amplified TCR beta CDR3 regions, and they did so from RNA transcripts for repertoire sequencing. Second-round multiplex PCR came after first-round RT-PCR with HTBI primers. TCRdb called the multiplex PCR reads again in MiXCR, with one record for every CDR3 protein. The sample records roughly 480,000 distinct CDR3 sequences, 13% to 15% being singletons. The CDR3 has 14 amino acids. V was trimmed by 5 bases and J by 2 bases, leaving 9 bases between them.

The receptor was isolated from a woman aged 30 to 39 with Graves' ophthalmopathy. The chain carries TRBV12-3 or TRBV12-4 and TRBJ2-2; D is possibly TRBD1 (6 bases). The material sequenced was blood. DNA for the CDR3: TGTGCCAGCAGTCCGGGACAAAACACCGGGGAGCTGTTTTTT. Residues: CASSPGQNTGELFF.